The entry below describes one T cell receptor (beta chain). Its antigen is unidentified. These data come from a study of cytomegalovirus exposure and HLA in healthy donors. Primers: 60 Vbeta forward and 13 Jbeta reverse. Generated by immunoSEQ multiplex PCR, the TCRdb table keeps only in-frame clones and is missing some. The data hold 100,000 to 120,000 clones, with around 74% observed a single time. Study-wide results and caveats: Excluded: some indistinguishable V segments such as TRBV6-2 and TRBV6-3. Among TCR beta chains of equal frequency, HLA-associated ones were more clonally expanded in a later analysis.

CDR3 length: 14 amino acids. V was cut by 5 bases and J by 5 bases, with 15 bases left in between. Germline values: CDR1 SEHNR, CDR2 FQNEAQ (reference sequence). The chain combines TRBV7-9 with TRBJ2-5; D possibly corresponds to TRBD2 (5 bases). Sequencing was done on a sample of PBMCs. The TCR sequence derives from a man aged 40-55 years in good health and CMV-seronegative. CDR3 sequence (DNA): TGTGCCAGCAGCCCTCCAGAGGGAACGGAGACCCAGTACTTC. This gives the protein CASSPPEGTETQYF.